The rows below give T cell receptor beta chains drawn from one sample of a study of regulatory T cells in long-lasting Graves disease. MiXCR, run by TCRdb on the multiplex PCR reads, gives a single entry per CDR3 protein. The table lists roughly 420,000 distinct CDR3 sequences, about 14% of them singletons. This same sample was also taken into another study, of T cells in Graves' hyperthyroidism and ophthalmopathy.

The sequencing here drew on peripheral blood mononuclear cells (PBMCs), taken at new diagnosis, from a patient treated with antithyroid drugs. Receptor source: a woman aged 45-65 years with Graves disease. Each CDR3 is given with its conserved first and last residue. Fields, in order: clone size, V gene, J gene, D gene, CDR3 protein, CDR3 DNA. The D gene is left open where the match is weak. Only some rows state a clone size, as once, few, many or a class for expanded clones.

.	TRBV4-1	TRBJ2-7	TRBD2	CASSQDGLAGASYEQYF	TGCGCCAGCAGCCAAGATGGACTAGCGGGAGCAAGCTACGAGCAGTACTTC
many	TRBV7-9	TRBJ2-5	TRBD1	CASSLQTGGETQYF	TGTGCCAGCAGCTTACAGACAGGGGGAGAGACCCAGTACTTC
many	TRBV12-3/TRBV12-4	TRBJ2-7	.	CASSIGTGPSGIPYEQYF	TGTGCCAGCAGCATAGGGACAGGTCCTAGCGGGATTCCCTACGAGCAGTACTTC
many	TRBV20-1	TRBJ2-3	TRBD2	CSARDRWGRLAVELTDTQYF	TGCAGTGCTAGAGATCGTTGGGGGAGACTAGCGGTCGAACTCACAGATACGCAGTATTTT
.	TRBV5-1	TRBJ2-7	.	CASSPTVNDYEQYF	TGCGCCAGCAGCCCCACCGTGAACGACTACGAGCAGTACTTC
many	TRBV28	TRBJ2-7	.	CASSPTGTGDYEQYF	TGTGCCAGCAGTCCCACCGGGACTGGGGACTACGAGCAGTACTTC
many	TRBV2	TRBJ1-1	.	CASIALSDTEAFF	TGTGCCAGCATAGCGCTTTCGGACACTGAAGCTTTCTTT
few	TRBV7-9	TRBJ2-1	.	CASSFRGGTESHNEQFF	TGTGCCAGCAGCTTCCGAGGCGGGACAGAATCCCACAATGAGCAGTTCTTC
many	TRBV10-3	TRBJ2-7	.	CAISRQLSYEQYF	TGTGCCATCAGCAGACAGTTATCCTACGAGCAGTACTTC
many	TRBV20-1	TRBJ2-3	TRBD1	CSVRDRRDTQYF	TGCAGTGTCCGGGACAGGCGGGATACGCAGTATTTT
.	TRBV6-4	TRBJ2-7	.	CASKVGEPWGERYF	TGTGCCAGCAAAGTCGGAGAGCCATGGGGCGAGCGGTACTTC
.	TRBV3-1	TRBJ2-1	.	CASSQDLQYNNEQFF	TGTGCCAGCAGCCAAGATCTGCAGTATAACAATGAGCAGTTCTTC
.	TRBV3-1	TRBJ2-1	TRBD1	CASSQEPGQNYNEQFF	TGTGCCAGCAGCCAAGAACCGGGACAGAACTACAATGAGCAGTTCTTC
many	TRBV6-5	TRBJ2-3	TRBD2	CASSYRVAGAETQYF	TGTGCCAGCAGTTACAGGGTAGCGGGAGCAGAAACGCAGTATTTT
many	TRBV6-5	TRBJ2-5	TRBD1	CASSYGDKGTGGTQYF	TGTGCCAGCAGTTACGGGGACAAAGGGACAGGGGGGACCCAGTACTTC
few	TRBV5-8	TRBJ1-2	.	CASRRQAWGYTF	TGTGCCAGCAGACGACAAGCTTGGGGCTACACCTTC
few	TRBV29-1	TRBJ2-3	.	CSAPMEGITDTQYF	TGCAGCGCCCCTATGGAGGGAATTACAGATACGCAGTATTTT
few	TRBV28	TRBJ2-1	TRBD2	CASSPRTSGSVYEQFF	TGTGCCAGCAGTCCCAGGACTAGCGGGAGTGTCTATGAGCAGTTCTTC
.	TRBV7-9	TRBJ2-3	.	CASSKTYGTDTQYF	TGTGCCAGCAGCAAAACTTACGGCACAGATACGCAGTATTTT
many	TRBV2	TRBJ1-5	.	CASNRQTDQPQHF	TGTGCCAGCAACCGACAGACCGATCAGCCCCAGCATTTT
few	TRBV5-6	TRBJ1-2	TRBD1	CASSIQGFLGYTF	TGTGCCAGCAGCATACAGGGGTTTCTTGGCTACACCTTC
many	TRBV13	TRBJ1-5	.	CASSSQPQHF	TGTGCCAGCAGCAGTCAGCCCCAGCATTTT
many	TRBV11-3	TRBJ2-5	TRBD1	CASSLGTGEETQYF	TGTGCCAGCAGCTTAGGGACAGGGGAAGAGACCCAGTACTTC
.	TRBV20-1	TRBJ1-5	.	CSAPDPLNSNQPQHF	TGCAGTGCTCCCGATCCCCTGAATAGCAATCAGCCCCAGCATTTT
many	TRBV5-1	TRBJ2-1	TRBD1	CASSFPGQTYNEQFF	TGCGCCAGCAGCTTCCCGGGACAGACCTACAATGAGCAGTTCTTC
many	TRBV7-3	TRBJ2-3	.	CASSLRGAGEVDTQYF	TGTGCCAGCAGCTTAAGGGGGGCAGGGGAGGTAGATACGCAGTATTTT
many	TRBV18	TRBJ1-2	TRBD1	CASSPGIGGEYGYTF	TGTGCCAGCTCACCAGGGATAGGGGGCGAATATGGCTACACCTTC
few	TRBV30	TRBJ1-4	TRBD1	CAWSITGVPNEKLFF	TGTGCCTGGAGTATTACAGGGGTTCCTAATGAAAAACTGTTTTTT
many	TRBV20-1	TRBJ2-7	.	CSARVWTDYEQYF	TGCAGTGCTAGAGTATGGACAGACTACGAGCAGTACTTC
many	TRBV27	TRBJ2-3	TRBD1	CASSSHRGLTDTQYF	TGTGCCAGCAGTTCCCACAGGGGGTTAACAGATACGCAGTATTTT
.	TRBV3-1	TRBJ2-7	.	CASSQEADEQYF	TGTGCCAGCAGCCAAGAAGCAGATGAGCAGTACTTC
many	TRBV7-9	TRBJ2-1	.	CASSLLTPIQQGGSYNEQFF	TGTGCCAGCAGCTTACTTACACCCATACAACAGGGAGGCTCCTACAATGAGCAGTTCTTC
many	TRBV27	TRBJ2-6	.	CASSSPAGVGGANVLTF	TGTGCCAGCAGTTCCCCCGCGGGTGTTGGCGGGGCCAACGTCCTGACTTTC
few	TRBV7-2	TRBJ1-5	.	CASSSKPGGGSQPQHF	TGTGCCAGCAGCTCAAAACCCGGGGGGGGAAGTCAGCCCCAGCATTTT
.	TRBV19	TRBJ1-4	.	CASSIAGNNEKLFF	TGTGCCAGTAGTATAGCGGGGAATAATGAAAAACTGTTTTTT
.	TRBV5-5	TRBJ2-5	.	CASSFKSDRTQTQYF	TGTGCCAGCAGCTTCAAATCTGACAGGACCCAGACCCAGTACTTC
many	TRBV3-1	TRBJ1-1	TRBD1	CASSPDRERGTEAFF	TGTGCCAGCAGCCCAGACAGGGAGCGAGGCACTGAAGCTTTCTTT
many	TRBV6-1	TRBJ2-1	TRBD2	CASHARGTSGSNEQFF	TGTGCCAGCCATGCGAGGGGGACTAGCGGGAGTAATGAGCAGTTCTTC
many	TRBV7-2	TRBJ1-1	TRBD1	CASSPQGRVNTEAFF	TGTGCCAGCAGCCCACAGGGGAGAGTGAACACTGAAGCTTTCTTT
many	TRBV5-1	TRBJ2-3	.	CASGFGTSTDTQYF	TGCGCCAGCGGATTTGGGACTAGCACAGATACGCAGTATTTT
few	TRBV13	TRBJ1-3	TRBD1	CASSLQGVLSGNTIYF	TGTGCCAGCAGCTTACAGGGGGTGTTGTCTGGAAACACCATATATTTT
many	TRBV5-1	TRBJ2-1	TRBD2	CASSFSGRAGEQFF	TGCGCCAGCAGCTTTTCCGGGAGGGCCGGTGAGCAGTTCTTC
many	TRBV6-2/TRBV6-3	TRBJ2-3	TRBD2	CASSYAGLAAGGTQYF	TGTGCCAGCAGTTACGCCGGACTAGCGGCCGGGGGTACGCAGTATTTT